The 30 T cell receptor beta chains presented below share a single source sample, sequenced in a study of T cell responses to AZD1222 COVID-19 vaccine. Here immunoSEQ multiplex PCR was the method, and the copy in TCRdb shows in-frame clones only, minus some. The sample has more than 95,000 clones; 85% to 90% are singletons. Sequenced material: peripheral blood, taken 28 days after the second AZD1222 dose. The origin of the receptors is an adult who received the AZD1222 COVID-19 vaccine.

The chain is built from TRBV28 and TRBJ2-5; D is perhaps TRBD1 or TRBD2 (6 bases each). This CDR3 spans 14 amino acids. CDR1 MDHEN and CDR2 SYDVKM come from the germline V gene. Trimming took off 4 bases at V and 0 bases at J, with 9 bases between the two ends. The chain's CDR3 is CASSSGDNQETQYF. As DNA, the CDR3 is TGTGCCAGCAGTTCGGGGGACAACCAAGAGACCCAGTACTTC.

DNA of the CDR3: TGCGCCAGCCGCCTATCGGCAGGAGACGAGCAGTACTTC. This gives the protein CASRLSAGDEQYF. J is TRBJ2-7 and V is TRBV10-2, with D uncertain. The length of the CDR3 is 13 residues. CDR1 and CDR2 (germline): WSHSY, SAAADI. V lost 8 bases, J lost 5 bases, and 16 bases lay in between.

The chain links TRBV4-1 to TRBJ2-7, with 9 bases matching TRBD2. Germline V CDR1 and CDR2: MGHRA, YSYEKL. CDR3 size: 16 residues. V shed 4 bases and J 1 base; nucleotides not matched to a gene: 8. Here the CDR3 DNA reads TGCGCCAGCAGCCCAAAAAGCGGGGGGATATCCTACGAGCAGTACTTC. Its translation is CASSPKSGGISYEQYF.

The chain combines TRBV5-1 with TRBJ1-1; the match to TRBD1 covers 10 bases. Losses at the gene ends were 4 bases for V and 0 bases for J; bases not matched to a gene: 3. The CDR3 totals 15 residues. In germline, CDR1 is SGHRS, CDR2 YFSETQ. The CDR3 reads CASSGGTGVNTEAFF. The CDR3 DNA follows: TGCGCCAGCAGCGGGGGGACAGGGGTGAACACTGAAGCTTTCTTT.

The chain has TRBV6-6 and TRBJ1-1; the D gene is possibly TRBD1 (6 bases). The germline gives CDR1 MNHNY, CDR2 SVGAGI (reference sequence). CDR3 length: 15 residues. The V gene lost 1 base and the J gene lost 3 bases, with 12 bases spanning the gap. This CDR3 is CASSYFHRDYTEAFF. DNA of the CDR3: TGTGCCAGCAGTTACTTTCACAGGGATTACACTGAAGCTTTCTTT.

The CDR3 nucleotides are TGTGCCAGCAGCCCTCCGAAAGGGGGTGAAAAACTGTTTTTT. It specifies CASSPPKGGEKLFF. V is TRBV3-1 (or the pseudogene TRBV3-2) and J is TRBJ1-4, with D possibly TRBD1 on 6 matching bases. CDR1 is LGHDT and CDR2 is YNNKEL in the germline V gene (reference sequence). The CDR3 contains 14 residues. V was cut by 4 bases and J by 7 bases, with 13 bases left in between.

The chain links TRBV6-6 to TRBJ1-1; no clear D gene. Germline CDR1 reads MNHNY; CDR2 reads SVGAGI (reference sequence). Trimming left V 5 bases short and J 11 bases short, with 18 bases between. The CDR3 has 13 amino acids. CDR3 coding DNA: TGTGCCAGCAGTCCGACCCAACCCCCGAGGGCTTTCTTT. Encoded protein: CASSPTQPPRAFF.

The chain has TRBV6-4 and TRBJ2-3, with 9 nucleotides matching TRBD1. Germline V CDR1 and CDR2: MRHNA, SNTAGT. This CDR3 contains 15 residues. Trimming took 4 bases from V and 1 from J; bases not matched to a gene: 3. The DNA for the CDR3 is TGTGCCAGCAGTGGGACAGGGGAAGGCACAGATACGCAGTATTTT. It yields the protein CASSGTGEGTDTQYF.

V gene TRBV5-1 combines with J gene TRBJ2-2; TRBD1 matches at 8 bases. V gave up 4 bases and J gave up 1 base; unmatched junction bases: 3. This CDR3 has 15 amino acids. Germline V lookup: CDR1 SGHRS, CDR2 YFSETQ. CDR3 nucleotide sequence: TGCGCCAGCAGCCTGGGACAGGAGAACACCGGGGAGCTGTTTTTT. Translated: CASSLGQENTGELFF.

This chain uses TRBV28 with TRBJ2-7; 7 positions match TRBD1. The CDR3 covers 13 residues. Germline lookup yields CDR1 MDHEN and CDR2 SYDVKM. V gave up 6 bases and J gave up 2 bases; unmatched junction bases: 4. CDR3 protein: CASRRTGTYEQYF. The CDR3 bases are TGTGCCAGCAGGAGGACAGGAACCTACGAGCAGTACTTC. Based on the CDR3 plus reference TRBV28 and TRBJ2-7, the full variable domain is DVKVTQSSRYLVKRTGEKVFLECVQDMDHENMFWYRQDPGLGLRLIYFSYDVKMKEKGDIPEGYSVSREKKERFSLILESASTNQTSMYLCASRRTGTYEQYFGPGTRLTVT.

V usage is TRBV7-2 and J usage is TRBJ2-3, with 10 positions matching TRBD2. Germline V gene lookup returns CDR1 SGHTA and CDR2 FQGNSA. This CDR3 spans 16 amino acids. The junction had 11 bases not matched to a gene; V was cut back by 4 bases and J by 7 bases. The CDR3, as DNA: TGTGCCAGCAGCTCCCTTAGCGGGGGGCCGGAGAATACGCAGTATTTT. It codes for CASSSLSGGPENTQYF. The whole variable domain, filled in from reference TRBV7-2 and TRBJ2-3, reads GAGVSQSPSNKVTEKGKDVELRCDPISGHTALYWYRQSLGQGLEFLIYFQGNSAPDKSGLPSDRFSAERTGGSVSTLTIQRTQQEDSAVYLCASSSLSGGPENTQYFGPGTRLTVL.

The genes are TRBV2 and TRBJ2-5; 10 bases map to TRBD2. With 3 bases clipped from V and 1 base from J, the junction kept 8 bases outside the gene matches. This CDR3 is 17 amino acids long. CDR1 and CDR2 (germline): SNHLY, FYNNEI. The CDR3 here is CASSDPLAGEAQETQYF. DNA for the CDR3: TGTGCCAGCAGTGACCCCCTAGCGGGGGAAGCCCAAGAGACCCAGTACTTC.

The chain carries TRBV4-1 and TRBJ2-2; no clear D. Trimming pared 1 base from V and 0 bases from J, leaving 12 bases between. Germline V gene lookup returns CDR1 MGHRA and CDR2 YSYEKL. This CDR3 region has 17 residues. In DNA, the CDR3 is TGCGCCAGCAGCCAAGTTGGGTGGACGGCGAACACCGGGGAGCTGTTTTTT. This gives the protein CASSQVGWTANTGELFF.

The rearrangement uses TRBV2 and TRBJ2-1, with 8 bases lining up with TRBD2. After removal of 6 bases from V and 2 bases from J, the junction contained 6 bases not matched to a gene. Germline CDR1 and CDR2: SNHLY and FYNNEI. The CDR3 totals 15 residues. CDR3 in amino acids: CASRLAGLAYNEQFF. CDR3 nucleotide sequence: TGTGCCAGCAGGTTAGCGGGGCTAGCCTACAATGAGCAGTTCTTC.

The chain couples TRBV9 to TRBJ1-5; 9 nucleotides match TRBD1. This CDR3 region has 15 residues. In germline, CDR1 is SGDLS, CDR2 YYNGEE. The trim removed 3 bases at V and 0 bases at J, leaving 1 base unmatched. This CDR3 is CASSGTGDSNQPQHF. CDR3 coding DNA: TGTGCCAGCAGCGGGACAGGGGATAGCAATCAGCCCCAGCATTTT.

V usage is TRBV3-1 (or the pseudogene TRBV3-2) and J usage is TRBJ2-3, with 8 bases matching TRBD2. The junction had 4 bases not matched to a gene; V was cut back by 1 base and J by 7 bases. This CDR3 has 14 amino acids. Germline CDR1 is LGHDT and CDR2 is YNNKEL (reference sequence). CDR3 sequence (DNA): TGTGCCAGCAGCCAAGCGGGCGGGGGGAATACGCAGTATTTT. Its translation: CASSQAGGGNTQYF.

The chain has TRBV15 and TRBJ1-1; D call uncertain. V shed 0 bases and J shed 0 bases, with 8 bases lying between them. Germline loops: CDR1 LNHNV, CDR2 YYDKDF (reference sequence). The CDR3 covers 15 residues. CDR3 DNA sequence: TGTGCCACCAGCAGAGATTACACTTTGAACACTGAAGCTTTCTTT. Translation: CATSRDYTLNTEAFF.

V usage is TRBV30 and J usage is TRBJ2-7; D is uncertain. V lost 5 bases, J lost 2 bases, and 13 bases lay in between. Germline lookup yields CDR1 GTSNPN and CDR2 SVGIG (reference sequence). The CDR3 loop spans 13 amino acids. The CDR3 loop is CAWVPAIAYEQYF. Written as DNA, the CDR3 is TGTGCCTGGGTCCCAGCAATTGCCTACGAGCAGTACTTC.

The chain carries TRBV3-1 (or the pseudogene TRBV3-2) and TRBJ1-2, with 7 positions matching TRBD1. CDR3 length equals 16 residues. CDR1 is LGHDT, CDR2 YNNKEL, per germline (reference sequence). Trimming took 4 bases from V and 8 from J; bases not matched to a gene: 16. The CDR3 is CASSRRQGGFMRGYTF. The CDR3 DNA reads as TGTGCCAGCAGCCGCCGTCAGGGGGGCTTTATGCGGGGCTACACCTTC.

This sequence joins TRBV4-3 and TRBJ1-6, with D perhaps matching TRBD1 (6 bases). There are 16 residues in the CDR3. V lost 0 bases and J lost 4, with 10 bases in between. Germline-derived CDR1 and CDR2 are LGHNA and YSLEER. For the CDR3, the DNA is TGCGCCAGCAGCCAAGATCTGGGACAATATAATTCACCCCTCCACTTT. Protein product: CASSQDLGQYNSPLHF.

This chain joins TRBV19 and TRBJ2-7; 7 bases align to TRBD1. The V segment lost 9 bases and the J segment 0 bases; nucleotides outside the gene matches: 5. Germline CDR1 LNHDA, CDR2 SQIVND (reference sequence). The CDR3 loop spans 13 amino acids. The CDR3 DNA reads as TGTGCCAGCGCCCGGACAGGCTCCTACGAGCAGTACTTC. Residues: CASARTGSYEQYF.

The chain links TRBV27 to TRBJ2-1; 7 bases line up with TRBD1. The CDR3 is 15 residues long. Germline-derived CDR1 and CDR2 are MNHEY and SMNVEV (reference sequence). V trimming: 10 bases; J trimming: 3 bases; junction bases outside the gene matches: 12. CDR3 sequence reads: CATAEQGIHYNEQFF. Here the CDR3 DNA reads TGTGCCACCGCGGAACAGGGGATCCACTACAATGAGCAGTTCTTC.

The chain is built from TRBV25-1 and TRBJ1-5, with a possible D match to TRBD1 (6 bases). Trimming removed 3 bases at V and 5 bases at J, with 14 bases between. This CDR3 contains 15 residues. Germline V gene data show CDR1 as MGHDK and CDR2 as SYGVNS. CDR3 bases: TGTGCCAGCAGTGACCTCAGGGGAGCGGATCAGCCCCAGCATTTT. As protein: CASSDLRGADQPQHF. The full variable domain, in which reference TRBV25-1 and TRBJ1-5 provide the parts outside the CDR3, is EADIYQTPRYLVIGTGKKITLECSQTMGHDKMYWYQQDPGMELHLIHYSYGVNSTEKGDLSSESTVSRIRTEHFPLTLESARPSHTSQYLCASSDLRGADQPQHFGDGTRLSIL.

V gene TRBV10-3 combines with J gene TRBJ1-5, with D maybe TRBD1 (5 bases). V lost 0 bases, J lost 8 bases, and 20 bases lay in between. Germline V lookup: CDR1 ENHRY, CDR2 SYGVKD. The CDR3 is made up of 17 amino acids. DNA of the CDR3: TGTGCCATCAGTGAGTCGGGCAGGGTTAATGACGGGGAGCCCCAGCATTTT. This codes for CAISESGRVNDGEPQHF.

This clone was recorded a few times. V usage is TRBV30 and J usage is TRBJ2-7; 8 bases are a match to TRBD2. Germline V gene data show CDR1 as GTSNPN and CDR2 as SVGIG (reference sequence). The V and J ends lost 0 bases and 5 bases, in that order; junction bases with no gene match: 6. The CDR3 has 14 residues. CDR3 residues: CAWSVGSGGDEQYF. The CDR3 DNA reads as TGTGCCTGGAGTGTAGGGAGCGGGGGCGACGAGCAGTACTTC. Based on the CDR3 plus reference TRBV30 and TRBJ2-7, the full variable domain is SQTIHQWPATLVQPVGSPLSLECTVEGTSNPNLYWYRQAAGRGLQLLFYSVGIGQISSEVPQNLSASRPQDRQFILSSKKLLLSDSGFYLCAWSVGSGGDEQYFGPGTRLTVT.

The rearrangement uses TRBV2 and TRBJ1-5; TRBD1 aligns across 11 bases. This CDR3 is 15 amino acids long. V dropped 6 bases and J dropped 4; count of bases not matched to a gene: 5. Germline CDR1 reads SNHLY; CDR2 reads FYNNEI. Here the CDR3 reads CASRDRDRGNQPQHF. DNA for the CDR3: TGTGCCAGCAGGGACCGGGACAGGGGGAATCAGCCCCAGCATTTT.

This clone was detected once. V and J are TRBV28 and TRBJ2-7; the match to TRBD2 covers 11 bases. V trimming: 6 bases; J trimming: 0 bases; junction bases outside the gene matches: 4. Germline CDR1 is MDHEN and CDR2 is SYDVKM. This CDR3 region has 15 residues. The CDR3 sequence: CASRLGLAGSYEQYF. CDR3 nucleotide sequence: TGTGCCAGCAGACTAGGACTAGCGGGCTCCTACGAGCAGTACTTC. Variable domain in full (rest from reference TRBV28 and TRBJ2-7): DVKVTQSSRYLVKRTGEKVFLECVQDMDHENMFWYRQDPGLGLRLIYFSYDVKMKEKGDIPEGYSVSREKKERFSLILESASTNQTSMYLCASRLGLAGSYEQYFGPGTRLTVT.

This chain connects TRBV20-1 to TRBJ2-5; 11 bases align to TRBD1. CDR1 is DFQATT, CDR2 SNEGSKA, per germline (reference sequence). V was pared by 3 bases and J by 4 bases, with 4 bases of the junction left unmatched. This CDR3 has 14 amino acids. CDR3 region: CSASFGQGAETQYF. As DNA, the CDR3 is TGCAGTGCTAGTTTTGGACAGGGGGCAGAGACCCAGTACTTC.

The chain joins TRBV24-1 to TRBJ1-1; D not certain. The CDR3 loop spans 13 amino acids. The V and J ends lost 7 bases and 6 bases respectively, with 14 bases between them. Per the germline V gene, CDR1 is KGHDR and CDR2 is SFDVKD. The CDR3 region has the DNA TGTGCCACCAGCCGTGGGAGTTTCTCTGAAGCTTTCTTT. This encodes CATSRGSFSEAFF.

Concerning this clone itself: The sample contains more than one DNA sequence encoding this CDR3. The V gene is TRBV7-2, the J gene TRBJ1-2, with D unresolved. V lost 1 base and J lost 2, with 8 bases in between. The CDR3 is 14 residues long. The germline V gene has CDR1 SGHTA and CDR2 FQGNSA. The CDR3 here is CASSLGVQNYGYTF. As DNA, the CDR3 is TGTGCCAGCAGCTTAGGGGTGCAAAACTATGGCTACACCTTC.